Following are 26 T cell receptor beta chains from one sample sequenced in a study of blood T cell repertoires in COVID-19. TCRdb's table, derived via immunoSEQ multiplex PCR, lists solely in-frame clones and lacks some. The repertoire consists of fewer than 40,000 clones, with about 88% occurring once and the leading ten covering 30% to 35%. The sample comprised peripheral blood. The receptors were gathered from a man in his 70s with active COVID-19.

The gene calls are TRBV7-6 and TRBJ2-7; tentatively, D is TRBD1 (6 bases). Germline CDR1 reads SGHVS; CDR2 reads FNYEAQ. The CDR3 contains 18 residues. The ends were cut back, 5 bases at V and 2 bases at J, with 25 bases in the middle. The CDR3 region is CASSQHPSWTESPYEQYF. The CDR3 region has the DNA TGTGCCAGCAGCCAGCACCCGAGCTGGACAGAAAGTCCCTACGAGCAGTACTTC.

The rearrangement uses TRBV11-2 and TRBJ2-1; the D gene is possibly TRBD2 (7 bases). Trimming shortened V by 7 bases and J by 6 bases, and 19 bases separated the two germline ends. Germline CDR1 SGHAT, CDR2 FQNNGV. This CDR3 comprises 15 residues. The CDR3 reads CASTPGGHLFNEQFF. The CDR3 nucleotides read TGTGCCAGCACCCCGGGGGGACATCTGTTCAATGAGCAGTTCTTC.

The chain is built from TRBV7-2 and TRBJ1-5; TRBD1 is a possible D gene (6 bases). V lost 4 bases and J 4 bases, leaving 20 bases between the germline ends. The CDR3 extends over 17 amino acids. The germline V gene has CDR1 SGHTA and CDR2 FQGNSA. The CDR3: CASSSSGQLLHNQPQHF. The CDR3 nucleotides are TGTGCCAGCAGCTCCTCTGGACAGCTTCTTCATAATCAGCCCCAGCATTTT.

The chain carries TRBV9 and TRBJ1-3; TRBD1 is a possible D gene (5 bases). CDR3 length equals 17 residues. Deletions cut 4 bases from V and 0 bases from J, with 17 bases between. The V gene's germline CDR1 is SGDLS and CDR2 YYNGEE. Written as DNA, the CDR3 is TGTGCCAGCAGCCTCGCTGACAGCCGTTCCTCTGGAAACACCATATATTTT. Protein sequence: CASSLADSRSSGNTIYF.

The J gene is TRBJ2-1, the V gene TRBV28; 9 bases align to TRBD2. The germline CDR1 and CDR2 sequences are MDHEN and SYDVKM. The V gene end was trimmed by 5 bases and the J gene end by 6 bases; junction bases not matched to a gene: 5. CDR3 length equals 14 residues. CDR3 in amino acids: CASSRTSVTNEQFF. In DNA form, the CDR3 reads TGTGCCAGCAGTCGGACTAGCGTCACCAATGAGCAGTTCTTC.

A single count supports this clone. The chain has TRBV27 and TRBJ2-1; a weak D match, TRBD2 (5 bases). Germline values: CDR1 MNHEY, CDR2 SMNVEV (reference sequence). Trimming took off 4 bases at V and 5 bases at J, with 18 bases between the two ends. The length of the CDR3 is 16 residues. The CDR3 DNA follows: TGTGCCAGCAGTTCCTTCAGAGGGCTTAAAGACAATGAGCAGTTCTTC. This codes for CASSSFRGLKDNEQFF.

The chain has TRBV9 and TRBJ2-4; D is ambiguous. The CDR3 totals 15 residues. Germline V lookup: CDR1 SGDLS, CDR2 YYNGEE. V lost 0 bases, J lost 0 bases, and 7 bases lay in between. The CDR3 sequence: CASSVVAVAKNIQYF. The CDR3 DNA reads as TGTGCCAGCAGCGTAGTGGCAGTAGCCAAAAACATTCAGTACTTC.

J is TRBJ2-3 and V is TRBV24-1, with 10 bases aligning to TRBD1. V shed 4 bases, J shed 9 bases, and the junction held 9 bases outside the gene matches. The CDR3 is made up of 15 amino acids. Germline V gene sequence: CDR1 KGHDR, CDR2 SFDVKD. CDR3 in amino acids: CATSDSPGQGPTQYF. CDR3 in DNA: TGTGCCACCAGTGACTCTCCGGGACAGGGGCCAACGCAGTATTTT.

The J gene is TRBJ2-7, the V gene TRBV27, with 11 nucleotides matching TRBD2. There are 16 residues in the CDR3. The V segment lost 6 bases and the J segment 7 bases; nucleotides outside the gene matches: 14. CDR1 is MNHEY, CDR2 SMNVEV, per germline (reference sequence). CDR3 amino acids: CASRETPGLAAWEQYF. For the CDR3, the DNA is TGTGCCAGCAGAGAAACCCCGGGACTAGCGGCTTGGGAGCAGTACTTC.

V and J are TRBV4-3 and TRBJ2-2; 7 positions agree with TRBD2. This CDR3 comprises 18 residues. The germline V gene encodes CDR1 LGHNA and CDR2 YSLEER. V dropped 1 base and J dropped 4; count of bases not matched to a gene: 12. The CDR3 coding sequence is TGCGCCAGCAGCCAAGTGGCCCACGGGGGGAGAATCACCGGGGAGCTGTTTTTT. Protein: CASSQVAHGGRITGELFF.

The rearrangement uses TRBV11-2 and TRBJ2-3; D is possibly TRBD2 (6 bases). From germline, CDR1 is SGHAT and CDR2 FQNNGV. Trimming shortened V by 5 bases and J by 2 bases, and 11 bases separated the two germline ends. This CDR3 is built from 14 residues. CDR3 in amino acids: CASSRLGHTDTQYF. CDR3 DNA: TGTGCCAGCAGCCGACTAGGCCACACAGATACGCAGTATTTT.

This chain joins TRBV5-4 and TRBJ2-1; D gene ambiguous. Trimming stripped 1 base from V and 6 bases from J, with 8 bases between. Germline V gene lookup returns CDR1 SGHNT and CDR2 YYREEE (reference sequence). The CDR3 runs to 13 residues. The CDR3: CASSLRSGNEQFF. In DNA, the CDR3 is TGTGCCAGCAGCTTGAGGAGTGGCAATGAGCAGTTCTTC.

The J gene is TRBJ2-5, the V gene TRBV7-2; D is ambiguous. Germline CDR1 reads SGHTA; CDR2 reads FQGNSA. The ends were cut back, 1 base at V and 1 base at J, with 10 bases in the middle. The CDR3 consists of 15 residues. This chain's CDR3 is CASSLGSTTQETQYF. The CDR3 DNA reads TGTGCCAGCAGCTTAGGCTCCACTACCCAAGAGACCCAGTACTTC. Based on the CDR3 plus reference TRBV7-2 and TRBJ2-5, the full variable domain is GAGVSQSPSNKVTEKGKDVELRCDPISGHTALYWYRQSLGQGLEFLIYFQGNSAPDKSGLPSDRFSAERTGGSVSTLTIQRTQQEDSAVYLCASSLGSTTQETQYFGPGTRLLVL.

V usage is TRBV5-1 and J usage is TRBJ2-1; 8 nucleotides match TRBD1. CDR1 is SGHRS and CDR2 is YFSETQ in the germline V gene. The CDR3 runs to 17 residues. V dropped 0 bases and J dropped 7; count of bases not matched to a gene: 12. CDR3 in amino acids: CASSLAFTGTGLNEQFF. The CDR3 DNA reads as TGCGCCAGCAGCTTGGCCTTCACCGGGACAGGATTGAATGAGCAGTTCTTC.

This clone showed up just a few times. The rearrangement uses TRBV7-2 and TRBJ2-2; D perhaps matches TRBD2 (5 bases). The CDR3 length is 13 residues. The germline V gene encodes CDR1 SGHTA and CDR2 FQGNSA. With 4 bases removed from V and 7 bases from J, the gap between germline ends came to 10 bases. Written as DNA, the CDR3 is TGTGCCAGCAGCTCACAAACTAGCGGGGAGCTGTTTTTT. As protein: CASSSQTSGELFF.

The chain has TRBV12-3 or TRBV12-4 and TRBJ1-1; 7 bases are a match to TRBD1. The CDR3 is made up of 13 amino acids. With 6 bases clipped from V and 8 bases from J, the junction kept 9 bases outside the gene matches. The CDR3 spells CASSPQGGREAFF. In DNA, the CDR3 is TGTGCCAGCAGCCCCCAGGGGGGACGGGAAGCTTTCTTT.

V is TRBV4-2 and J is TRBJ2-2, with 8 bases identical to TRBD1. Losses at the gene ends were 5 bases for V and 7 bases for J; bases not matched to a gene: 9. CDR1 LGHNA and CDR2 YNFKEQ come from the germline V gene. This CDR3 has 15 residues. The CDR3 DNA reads TGTGCCAGCAGCAAGGACAGGGAGAAGGTCGGGGAGCTGTTTTTT. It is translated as CASSKDREKVGELFF.

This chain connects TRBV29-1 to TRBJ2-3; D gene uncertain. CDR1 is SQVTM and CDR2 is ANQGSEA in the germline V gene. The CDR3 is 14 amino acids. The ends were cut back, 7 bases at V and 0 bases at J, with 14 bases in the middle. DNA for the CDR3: TGCAGCGGCGCGGCCACCGGGAGCACAGATACGCAGTATTTT. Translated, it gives CSGAATGSTDTQYF.

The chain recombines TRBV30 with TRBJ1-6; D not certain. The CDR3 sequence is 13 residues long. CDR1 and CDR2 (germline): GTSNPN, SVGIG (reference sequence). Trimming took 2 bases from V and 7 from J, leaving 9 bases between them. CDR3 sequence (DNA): TGTGCCTGGAGTCGCCAGACAAATTCACCCCTCCACTTT. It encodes CAWSRQTNSPLHF.

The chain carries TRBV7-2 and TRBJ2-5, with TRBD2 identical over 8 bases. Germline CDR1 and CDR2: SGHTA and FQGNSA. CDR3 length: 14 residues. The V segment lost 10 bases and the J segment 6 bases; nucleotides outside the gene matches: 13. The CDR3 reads CATQRTGGLKTQYF. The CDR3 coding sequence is TGTGCCACCCAAAGGACGGGGGGGCTGAAGACCCAGTACTTC.

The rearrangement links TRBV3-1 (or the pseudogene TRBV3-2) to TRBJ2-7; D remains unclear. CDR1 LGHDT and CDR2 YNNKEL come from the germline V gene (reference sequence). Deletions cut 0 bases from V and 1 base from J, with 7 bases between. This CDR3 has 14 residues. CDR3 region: CASSQEHGSYEQYF. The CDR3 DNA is TGTGCCAGCAGCCAAGAACACGGGTCCTACGAGCAGTACTTC.

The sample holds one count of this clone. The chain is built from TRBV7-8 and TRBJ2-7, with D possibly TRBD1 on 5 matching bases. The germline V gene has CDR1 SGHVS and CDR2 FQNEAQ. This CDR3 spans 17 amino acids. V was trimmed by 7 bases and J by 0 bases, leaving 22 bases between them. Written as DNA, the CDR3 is TGTGCCAGCACCCAGCCTACCTTACAGGCCTACTCCTACGAGCAGTACTTC. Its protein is CASTQPTLQAYSYEQYF.

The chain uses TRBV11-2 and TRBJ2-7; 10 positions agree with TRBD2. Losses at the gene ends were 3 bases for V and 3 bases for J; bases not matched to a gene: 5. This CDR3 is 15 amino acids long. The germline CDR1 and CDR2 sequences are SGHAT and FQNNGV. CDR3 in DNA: TGTGCCAGCAGCTTCGCTAGCGGGAGAAGCTACGAGCAGTACTTC. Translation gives CASSFASGRSYEQYF. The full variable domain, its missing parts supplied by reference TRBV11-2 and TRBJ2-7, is EAGVAQSPRYKIIEKRQSVAFWCNPISGHATLYWYQQILGQGPKLLIQFQNNGVVDDSQLPKDRFSAERLKGVDSTLKIQPAKLEDSAVYLCASSFASGRSYEQYFGPGTRLTVT.

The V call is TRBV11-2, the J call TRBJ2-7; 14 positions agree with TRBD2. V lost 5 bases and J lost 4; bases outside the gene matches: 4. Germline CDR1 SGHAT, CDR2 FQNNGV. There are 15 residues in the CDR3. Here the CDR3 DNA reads TGTGCCAGCAGCACGGGACTAGCGGGAGTATACGAGCAGTACTTC. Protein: CASSTGLAGVYEQYF.

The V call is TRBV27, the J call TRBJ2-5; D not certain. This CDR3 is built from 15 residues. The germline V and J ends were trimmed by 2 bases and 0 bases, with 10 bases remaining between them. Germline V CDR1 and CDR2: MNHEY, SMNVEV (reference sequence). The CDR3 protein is CASSLPYLNQETQYF. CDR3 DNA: TGTGCCAGCAGTTTACCCTACCTAAACCAAGAGACCCAGTACTTC.

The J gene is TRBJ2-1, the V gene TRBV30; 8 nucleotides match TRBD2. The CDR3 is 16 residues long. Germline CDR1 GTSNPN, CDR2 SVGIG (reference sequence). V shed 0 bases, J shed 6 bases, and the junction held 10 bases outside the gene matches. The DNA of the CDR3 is TGTGCCTGGAGTGTGGTGCGGGTAGCGGGAACCAATGAGCAGTTCTTC. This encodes CAWSVVRVAGTNEQFF.